These 9 T cell receptor beta chains originate from one sample sequenced in a study of human thymus T cells. Repertoires were generated with immunoSEQ multiplex PCR, while TCRdb's copy carries only in-frame clones and drops some. Here the sample spans around 70,000 clones, 95% being singletons. During corrective heart surgery, resections were taken, and the thymus tissue came from them. The sample was thymus tissue. The source of these receptors is a girl less than two years old with a congenital heart defect but otherwise immunologically healthy.

This chain joins TRBV29-1 and TRBJ1-2; 7 bases match TRBD1. The CDR3 is 15 amino acids. With 5 bases clipped from V and 4 bases from J, the junction kept 13 bases outside the gene matches. Germline assignment: CDR1 SQVTM and CDR2 ANQGSEA. The CDR3 region has the DNA TGCAGCGTTCTGGCTCTGGGACAGACAACCTATGGCTACACCTTC. This codes for CSVLALGQTTYGYTF.

This chain uses TRBV4-1 with TRBJ1-5; the D gene is possibly TRBD1 (6 bases). The CDR3 runs 14 residues. Germline CDR1 MGHRA, CDR2 YSYEKL. Deletions cut 3 bases from V and 11 bases from J, with 17 bases between. DNA for the CDR3: TGCGCCAGCAGCCAGATACAGGGCTCAAAAACCCAGCATTTT. Encoded protein: CASSQIQGSKTQHF.

The CDR3 DNA follows: TGTGCCAGCAGCTTTGACAGAGAGCAGTACTTC. It yields the protein CASSFDREQYF. The chain employs TRBV7-9 and TRBJ2-7; weak D call: TRBD1 (5 bases). V lost 3 bases to trimming and J lost 7 bases, with 7 bases between them. Germline V gene sequence: CDR1 SEHNR, CDR2 FQNEAQ (reference sequence). CDR3 length: 11 amino acids.

The rearrangement uses TRBV7-2 and TRBJ2-5, with 8 bases lining up with TRBD2. The CDR3 has 13 residues. Trimming cost V 6 bases and J 11 bases; bases outside gene matches: 11. Per germline, CDR1 SGHTA and CDR2 FQGNSA. The CDR3 reads CASRYLAGTVQYF. DNA of the CDR3: TGTGCCAGCAGATACTTAGCGGGAACGGTGCAGTACTTC.

This chain joins TRBV7-9 and TRBJ1-1, with a tentative D call TRBD1 (5 bases). This CDR3 comprises 14 residues. The V end lost 0 bases, the J end lost 1 base, and 6 bases lay between the germline ends. Germline CDR1 SEHNR, CDR2 FQNEAQ (reference sequence). In DNA, the CDR3 is TGTGCCAGCAGCTTAGCGGGGCAGAACACTGAAGCTTTCTTT. Translated: CASSLAGQNTEAFF.

The chain employs TRBV10-3 and TRBJ2-7; TRBD2 is a possible D gene (6 bases). Germline CDR1 and CDR2: ENHRY and SYGVKD. The CDR3 contains 13 residues. V gave up 4 bases and J gave up 5 bases, with 12 bases separating them. In DNA form, the CDR3 reads TGTGCCATCAGTGCGAGAGGCGGGAACGAGCAGTACTTC. Its translation is CAISARGGNEQYF.

The chain carries TRBV18 and TRBJ2-7, with 8 nucleotides matching TRBD2. J gave up 0 bases and V 0 bases, and 1 base lay outside the gene matches. Germline CDR1 KGHSH, CDR2 LQKENI. CDR3 length equals 15 residues. CDR3 nucleotides: TGTGCCAGCTCACCACCTAGCGGGAACTCCTACGAGCAGTACTTC. This sequence encodes CASSPPSGNSYEQYF.

This sequence joins TRBV19 and TRBJ1-2; TRBD1 matches at 7 bases. The V gene's germline CDR1 is LNHDA and CDR2 SQIVND (reference sequence). The V segment lost 3 bases and the J segment 3 bases; nucleotides outside the gene matches: 7. The CDR3 consists of 15 residues. DNA for the CDR3: TGTGCCAGTAGTATTGAGAGACAGGGTCACTATGGCTACACCTTC. It translates to CASSIERQGHYGYTF.

The V and J genes are TRBV19 and TRBJ1-2; D gene unclear. The V end lost 3 bases, the J end lost 3 bases, and 17 bases lay between the germline ends. The germline V gene has CDR1 LNHDA and CDR2 SQIVND (reference sequence). This CDR3 spans 16 amino acids. The CDR3 reads CASSMPKGALYYGYTF. Here the CDR3 DNA reads TGTGCCAGTAGTATGCCGAAGGGCGCCCTATACTATGGCTACACCTTC.